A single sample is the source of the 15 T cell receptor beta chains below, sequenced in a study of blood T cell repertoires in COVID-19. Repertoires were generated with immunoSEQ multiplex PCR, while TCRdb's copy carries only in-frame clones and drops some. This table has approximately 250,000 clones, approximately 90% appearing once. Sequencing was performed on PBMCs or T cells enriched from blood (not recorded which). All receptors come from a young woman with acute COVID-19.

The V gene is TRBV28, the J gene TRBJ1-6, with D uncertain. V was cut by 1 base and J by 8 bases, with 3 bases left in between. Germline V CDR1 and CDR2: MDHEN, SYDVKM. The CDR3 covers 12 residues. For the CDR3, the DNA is TGTGCCAGCAGTTTATTAGATTCACCCCTCCACTTT. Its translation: CASSLLDSPLHF.

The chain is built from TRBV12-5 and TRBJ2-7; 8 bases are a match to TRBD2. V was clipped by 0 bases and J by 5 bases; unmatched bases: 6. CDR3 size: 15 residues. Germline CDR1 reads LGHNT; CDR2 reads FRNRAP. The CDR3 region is CASGLVAGAPHEQYF. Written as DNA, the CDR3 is TGTGCTAGTGGTTTGGTAGCGGGAGCCCCGCACGAGCAGTACTTC.

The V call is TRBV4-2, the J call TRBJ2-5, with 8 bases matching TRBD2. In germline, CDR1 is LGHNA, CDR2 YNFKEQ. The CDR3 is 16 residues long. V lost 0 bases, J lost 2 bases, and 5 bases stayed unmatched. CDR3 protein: CASSQEASGPQETQYF. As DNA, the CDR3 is TGTGCCAGCAGCCAAGAGGCTAGCGGGCCACAAGAGACCCAGTACTTC.

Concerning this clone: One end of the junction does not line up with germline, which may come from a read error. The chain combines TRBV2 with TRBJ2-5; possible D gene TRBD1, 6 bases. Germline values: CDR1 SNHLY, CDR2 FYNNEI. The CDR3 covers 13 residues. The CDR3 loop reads CASGEQGQETQYF. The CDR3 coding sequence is TGTGCCAGCGGTGAACAGGGACAAGAGACCCAGTACTTC.

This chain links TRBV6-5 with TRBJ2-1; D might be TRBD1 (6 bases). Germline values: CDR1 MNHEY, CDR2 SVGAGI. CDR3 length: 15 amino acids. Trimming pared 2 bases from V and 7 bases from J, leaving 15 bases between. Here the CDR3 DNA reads TGTGCCAGCAGTTACAGGACAGATCCTCGTAATGAGCAGTTCTTC. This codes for CASSYRTDPRNEQFF.

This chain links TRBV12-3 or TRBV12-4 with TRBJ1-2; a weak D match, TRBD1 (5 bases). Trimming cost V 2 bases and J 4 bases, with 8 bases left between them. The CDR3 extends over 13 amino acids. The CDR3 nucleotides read TGTGCCAGCAGTTTACAGGGTGCCTATGGCTACACCTTC. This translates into CASSLQGAYGYTF.

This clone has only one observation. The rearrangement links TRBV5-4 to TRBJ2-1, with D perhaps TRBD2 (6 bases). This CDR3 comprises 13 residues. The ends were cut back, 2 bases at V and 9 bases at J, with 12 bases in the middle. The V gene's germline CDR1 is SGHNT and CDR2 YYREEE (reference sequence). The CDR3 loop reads CASSFGSGGEQFF. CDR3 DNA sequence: TGTGCCAGCAGCTTCGGGAGTGGTGGTGAGCAGTTCTTC.

The chain's CDR3 is CASSWEDRGAEAFF. Written as DNA, the CDR3 is TGTGCCAGCAGCTGGGAGGACAGGGGCGCTGAAGCTTTCTTT. The chain employs TRBV11-2 and TRBJ1-1, with 9 bases matching TRBD1. The CDR3 extends over 14 amino acids. The junction had 6 bases not matched to a gene; V was cut back by 4 bases and J by 6 bases. Germline V CDR1 and CDR2: SGHAT, FQNNGV.

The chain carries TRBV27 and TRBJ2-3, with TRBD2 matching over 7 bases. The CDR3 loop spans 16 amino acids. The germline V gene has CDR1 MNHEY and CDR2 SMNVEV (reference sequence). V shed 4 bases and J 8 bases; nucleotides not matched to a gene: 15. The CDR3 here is CASSSTREAPPLTQYF. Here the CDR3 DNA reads TGTGCCAGCAGTTCCACCCGGGAGGCCCCGCCCCTTACGCAGTATTTT.

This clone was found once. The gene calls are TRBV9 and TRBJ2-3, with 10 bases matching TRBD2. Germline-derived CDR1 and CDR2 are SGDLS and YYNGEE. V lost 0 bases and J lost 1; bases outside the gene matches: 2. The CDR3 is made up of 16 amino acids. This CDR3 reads CASSVVGLAGTDTQYF. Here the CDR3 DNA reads TGTGCCAGCAGCGTAGTAGGACTAGCGGGCACAGATACGCAGTATTTT.

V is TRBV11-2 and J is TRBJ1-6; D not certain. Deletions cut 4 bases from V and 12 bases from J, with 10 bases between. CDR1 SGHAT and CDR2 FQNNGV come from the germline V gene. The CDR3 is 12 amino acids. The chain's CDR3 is CASSSSGGPLHF. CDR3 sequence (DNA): TGTGCCAGCAGCTCATCGGGTGGACCCCTCCACTTT. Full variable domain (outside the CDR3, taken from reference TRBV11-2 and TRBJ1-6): EAGVAQSPRYKIIEKRQSVAFWCNPISGHATLYWYQQILGQGPKLLIQFQNNGVVDDSQLPKDRFSAERLKGVDSTLKIQPAKLEDSAVYLCASSSSGGPLHFGNGTRLTVT.

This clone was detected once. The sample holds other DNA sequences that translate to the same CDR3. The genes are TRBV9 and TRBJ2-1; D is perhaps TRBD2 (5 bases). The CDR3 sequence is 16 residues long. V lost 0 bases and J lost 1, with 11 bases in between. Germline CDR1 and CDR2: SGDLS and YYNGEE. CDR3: CASSVEGSGSYNEQFF. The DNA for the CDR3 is TGTGCCAGCAGCGTAGAAGGAAGCGGTTCCTACAATGAGCAGTTCTTC. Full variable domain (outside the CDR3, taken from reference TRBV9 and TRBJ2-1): DSGVTQTPKHLITATGQRVTLRCSPRSGDLSVYWYQQSLDQGLQFLIQYYNGEERAKGNILERFSAQQFPDLHSELNLSSLELGDSALYFCASSVEGSGSYNEQFFGPGTRLTVL.

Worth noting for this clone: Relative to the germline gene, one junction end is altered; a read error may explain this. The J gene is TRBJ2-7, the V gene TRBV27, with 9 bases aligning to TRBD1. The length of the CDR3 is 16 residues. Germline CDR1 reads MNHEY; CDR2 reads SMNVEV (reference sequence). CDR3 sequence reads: CASRSWGTGTSSEQYF. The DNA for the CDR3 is TGTGCCAGCCGATCCTGGGGGACAGGGACCTCCTCCGAGCAGTACTTC.

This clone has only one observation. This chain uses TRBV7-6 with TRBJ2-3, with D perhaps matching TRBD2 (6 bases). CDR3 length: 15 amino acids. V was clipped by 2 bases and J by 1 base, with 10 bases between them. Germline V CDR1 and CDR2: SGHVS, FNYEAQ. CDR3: CASSLFGEGTDTQYF. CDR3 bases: TGTGCCAGCAGCTTATTCGGGGAGGGCACAGATACGCAGTATTTT.

The CDR3 is CASSSTSKAYEQYF. DNA for the CDR3: TGCGCCAGCAGCTCTACTAGCAAAGCCTACGAGCAGTACTTC. This sequence joins TRBV5-1 and TRBJ2-7, with a possible D match to TRBD2 (6 bases). The germline V and J ends were trimmed by 3 bases and 2 bases, with 12 bases remaining between them. The germline gives CDR1 SGHRS, CDR2 YFSETQ. The CDR3 contains 14 residues. The full variable domain, rest sourced from reference TRBV5-1 and TRBJ2-7, is KAGVTQTPRYLIKTRGQQVTLSCSPISGHRSVSWYQQTPGQGLQFLFEYFSETQRNKGNFPGRFSGRQFSNSRSEMNVSTLELGDSALYLCASSSTSKAYEQYFGPGTRLTVT.